Listed below are T cell receptor beta chains from one sample, sequenced in a study of vaccination effects on CD4 cells after COVID-19. Clones were sequenced by immunoSEQ multiplex PCR, and TCRdb holds only the in-frame ones, with some missing. The table lists about 48,000 clones, approximately 61% of them singletons. Their specific antigens are unknown. The sequenced sample was CD4+ T cells from PBMCs cultured without peptide, obtained before COVID-19 vaccination. Every receptor here comes from a human donor who received a COVID-19 vaccine. Each CDR3 is given with its conserved first and last residue. D genes are given only for firm matches. Clone size is not always given. Where it is, it says once, few, many or a class for expanded clones.

d_call j_call v_call clone_size cdr3_nt cdr3_aa
- TRBJ1-2 TRBV14 - TGTGCCAGCAGCCCGGGCCCCAACGACTATGGCTACACCTTC CASSPGPNDYGYTF
- TRBJ2-7 TRBV3-1/TRBV3-2 - TGTGCCAGCAGCCAGGGCGGGACCACCTACGAGCAGTACTTC CASSQGGTTYEQYF
- TRBJ1-2 TRBV6-2/TRBV6-3 - TGTGCCAGCAGTGATGGGGTATCGTACTATGGCTACACCTTC CASSDGVSYYGYTF
- TRBJ1-5 TRBV2 - TGTGCCAGTTCACTCGAGGGGGTAAATCAGCCCCAGCATTTT CASSLEGVNQPQHF
TRBD2 TRBJ2-7 TRBV11-2 - TGTGCCAGCAGCCCGGACCCCACGCAGCGGGAGGAAGACGAGCAGTACTTC CASSPDPTQREEDEQYF
- TRBJ2-2 TRBV5-1 - TGCGCCAGCAGCTTACAGATGGAACTAGACGGCGGGGAGCTGTTTTTT CASSLQMELDGGELFF
TRBD1 TRBJ2-3 TRBV4-2 - TGTGCCAGCAGCCAAGAGGACAGGGCGCTTAGCACAGATACGCAGTATTTT CASSQEDRALSTDTQYF
TRBD2 TRBJ2-3 TRBV6-6 once TGTGCCAGCAGTTACCCAACTAGCGGGAGGGTGGATACGCAGTATTTT CASSYPTSGRVDTQYF
- TRBJ2-7 TRBV2 - TGTGCCAGCAGTCCACATCCCCGGGACACCCGAAGGGCCCCCTACGAGCAGTACTTC CASSPHPRDTRRAPYEQYF
- TRBJ1-2 TRBV12-3/TRBV12-4 - TGTGCCAGTTCAACGGGCTGGGGCTATGGCTACACCTTC CASSTGWGYGYTF
TRBD2 TRBJ2-7 TRBV5-1 - TGCGCCAGCAGCTCGGGACTAGCGGGAGACGAGCAGTACTTC CASSSGLAGDEQYF
- TRBJ2-1 TRBV2 few TGTGCCAGCAGTGATTTCAATGAGCAGTTCTTC CASSDFNEQFF
TRBD1 TRBJ1-6 TRBV4-2 - TGTGCCAGCAGCCAAGACGGACAGGGGACTTTCTCACCCCTCCACTTT CASSQDGQGTFSPLHF
- TRBJ1-1 TRBV4-1 - TGCGCCAGCAGCCAAGGGGCTTTGAACACTGAAGCTTTCTTT CASSQGALNTEAFF
- TRBJ1-1 TRBV4-2 - TGTGCCAGCAGCCAAGATTGGGGAAGGACTGAAGCTTTCTTT CASSQDWGRTEAFF
- TRBJ2-3 TRBV5-1 - TGCGCCAGCAGCTTGGACCTAGCGACTATAGTGAGAGATACGCAGTATTTT CASSLDLATIVRDTQYF
- TRBJ2-7 TRBV27 - TGTGCCAGCAGTCTCACCGGGACGGTCTCCTACGAGCAGTACTTC CASSLTGTVSYEQYF
- TRBJ1-4 TRBV28 - TGTGCCAGCAGCGATTCAGGGACCCTTAATGAAAAACTGTTTTTT CASSDSGTLNEKLFF
- TRBJ2-2 TRBV30 - TGTGCCTGGAGTGTACTAGGCACCGGGGAGCTGTTTTTT CAWSVLGTGELFF
- TRBJ1-2 TRBV6-4 - TGTGCCAGCAGTGAGAATGTAGGGGACTATGGCTACACCTTC CASSENVGDYGYTF
- TRBJ1-1 TRBV2 - TGTGCCAGCGGAAGACTAGAGACCCGAATGACTGAAGCTTTCTTT CASGRLETRMTEAFF
TRBD1 TRBJ2-7 TRBV7-9 few TGTGCCAGCAGCAAGGGACAGGGAGGATTTTACGAGCAGTACTTC CASSKGQGGFYEQYF
TRBD1 TRBJ1-1 TRBV11-2 once TGTGCCAGCAGCTCTCCTCGGACAGGCCTTAACACTGAAGCTTTCTTT CASSSPRTGLNTEAFF
- TRBJ1-6 TRBV27 - TGTGCCAGCAGCCCTTGGGGGGCCGGTTCACCCCTCCACTTT CASSPWGAGSPLHF
- TRBJ2-1 TRBV10-3 - TGTGCCATCAGCTTAGTTGGCAATGAGCAGTTCTTC CAISLVGNEQFF
- TRBJ1-4 TRBV28 - TGTGCCAGCAGGGGCGGGGGCGAGGAAAAACTGTTTTTT CASRGGGEEKLFF
TRBD2 TRBJ2-1 TRBV24-1 - TGTGCCACCAGTGGTCGGGGACTAGCGGACTCCTACAATGAGCAGTTCTTC CATSGRGLADSYNEQFF
TRBD1 TRBJ2-3 TRBV7-3 once TGTGCCAGCAGCTTAACCTACCGGGACAGGGAAGGTGCGCAGTATTTT CASSLTYRDREGAQYF
TRBD2 TRBJ2-1 TRBV30 - TGTGCCTGGGGGAGCGGGGGGGCCATCTACAATGAGCAGTTCTTC CAWGSGGAIYNEQFF
- TRBJ1-3 TRBV6-5 once TGTGCCAGCAGATACCCCTCTGGAAACACCATATATTTT CASRYPSGNTIYF
TRBD2 TRBJ2-3 TRBV5-4 - TGTGCCAGCTCGACTAGCGGGGGCACAGATACGCAGTATTTT CASSTSGGTDTQYF
- TRBJ1-4 TRBV7-2 - TGTGCCAGCAGCCCCCCGGATAATGAAAAACTGTTTTTT CASSPPDNEKLFF
- TRBJ2-3 TRBV11-3 - TGTGCCAGCAGCTTTGCCGGGACTCGGGGGGCAGAGACAGATACGCAGTATTTT CASSFAGTRGAETDTQYF
TRBD2 TRBJ2-5 TRBV27 - TGTGCCAGCATCCTGGGACTAGCGGGAGACCGTCCAGAGACCCAGTACTTC CASILGLAGDRPETQYF
- TRBJ1-2 TRBV5-1 - TGCGCCAGCAGCCAGCAAATGGGGGCGGAGGGCTACACCTTC CASSQQMGAEGYTF
- TRBJ1-2 TRBV9 - TGTGCCAGCAGCGTAGATGAGGGCAAAGGTGGCTACACCTTC CASSVDEGKGGYTF
- TRBJ2-7 TRBV6-1 - TGTGCCAGCAGTGAAAGAGACCTATCCTACGAGCAGTACTTC CASSERDLSYEQYF
- TRBJ2-1 TRBV7-2 - TGTGCCAGCAGCTTAGGTACGACCTCCTACAATGAGCAGTTCTTC CASSLGTTSYNEQFF